These 3 T cell receptor beta chains share one sample of origin, sequenced in a study of blood T cell repertoires in COVID-19. Sequencing was performed with immunoSEQ multiplex PCR; in TCRdb, only in-frame clones are kept and a portion is missing. This table holds 30,000 to 40,000 clones, nearly 80% found once. Sequences were obtained from peripheral blood. The source is a man older than 75 with acute or convalescent COVID-19.

The CDR3 region has the DNA TGTGCCAGCAGTCAGGGACAGGACCAGCCCCAGCATTTT. Translation gives CASSQGQDQPQHF. The gene calls are TRBV12-3 or TRBV12-4 and TRBJ1-5, with 8 bases identical to TRBD1. The CDR3 covers 13 residues. V shed 5 bases, J shed 7 bases, and the junction held 4 bases outside the gene matches.

This clone was seen more than once but under ten times. CDR3 nucleotides: TGCGCCAGCAGCCTAGACAGGGTTGGCACCGGGGAGCTGTTTTTT. Translated: CASSLDRVGTGELFF. The chain combines TRBV5-1 with TRBJ2-2, with 7 bases matching TRBD1. J was trimmed by 4 bases and V by 4 bases; bases with no gene match: 7. The length of the CDR3 is 15 residues. Germline CDR1 SGHRS, CDR2 YFSETQ.

This clone was seen once. This sequence joins TRBV27 and TRBJ2-2, with a weak D call TRBD1 (5 bases). The CDR3 loop spans 14 amino acids. Germline CDR1 reads MNHEY; CDR2 reads SMNVEV (reference sequence). V shed 10 bases and J shed 2 bases, with 14 bases lying between them. Here the CDR3 DNA reads TGTGCCACCGAGGCAGGGTTTAACACCGGGGAGCTGTTTTTT. Its translation: CATEAGFNTGELFF.